The 32 T cell receptor beta chains reported below all come from one sample, sequenced in a study of T cell responses to AZD1222 COVID-19 vaccine. The method was immunoSEQ multiplex PCR; TCRdb's version includes in-frame clones alone and lacks a portion of them. Among about 140,000 clones, just under 95% were seen once, and the ten largest hold about 1.5%. Sequenced here: peripheral blood, sampled on day 0 of AZD1222 vaccination. These receptors all stem from an adult in good health.

The chain employs TRBV6-6 and TRBJ1-5; 9 nucleotides align to TRBD1. V trimming: 6 bases; J trimming: 5 bases; junction bases outside the gene matches: 5. The CDR3 contains 14 residues. Per germline, CDR1 MNHNY and CDR2 SVGAGI (reference sequence). The CDR3 spells CASSLDRGDQPQHF. For the CDR3, the DNA is TGTGCCAGCAGCTTGGACAGGGGCGATCAGCCCCAGCATTTT.

This chain connects TRBV14 to TRBJ1-4; D is unresolved. CDR1 and CDR2 (germline): SGHDN, FVKESK. V gave up 0 bases and J gave up 4 bases, with 12 bases separating them. The CDR3 spans 16 residues. CDR3 coding DNA: TGTGCCAGCAGCCAAGAGGGTGGAGTGAGTAATGAAAAACTGTTTTTT. It specifies CASSQEGGVSNEKLFF.

The rearrangement joins TRBV29-1 to TRBJ1-1; 7 nucleotides agree with TRBD1. This CDR3 contains 14 residues. Germline lookup yields CDR1 SQVTM and CDR2 ANQGSEA. With V trimmed by 1 base and J by 3 bases, 5 bases remained unmatched. For the CDR3, the DNA is TGCAGCGTTGAAGCCCAGGGGGGGGACACTGAAGCTTTCTTT. Amino acids: CSVEAQGGDTEAFF.

The chain recombines TRBV18 with TRBJ1-2; 7 nucleotides match TRBD1. Germline CDR1 is KGHSH and CDR2 is LQKENI. The ends lost 3 bases at V and 4 bases at J; junction bases unmatched: 2. There are 13 residues in the CDR3. The CDR3 sequence: CASSPGQIYGYTF. DNA of the CDR3: TGTGCCAGCTCACCGGGACAGATCTATGGCTACACCTTC.

The rearrangement joins TRBV5-6 to TRBJ2-1; 11 bases align to TRBD2. The length of the CDR3 is 15 residues. Germline lookup yields CDR1 SGHDT and CDR2 YYEEEE. The J segment lost 5 bases and the V segment lost 4 bases, leaving 5 bases of the junction unmatched. The CDR3 protein is CASSLGLAANNEQFF. In DNA, the CDR3 is TGTGCCAGCAGCCTGGGACTAGCGGCAAACAATGAGCAGTTCTTC.

The chain links TRBV21-1 to TRBJ1-1; the D segment call TRBD1 is taken from the table without a DNA check. TRBV21-1 represents a pseudogene. The length of the CDR3 is 15 residues. The CDR3 bases are TGTGCCAGCAGCAAATGGGGACACAAGAACACTGAAGCTTTCTTT. Amino acids: CASSKWGHKNTEAFF.

The rearrangement joins TRBV5-8 to TRBJ1-2, with 10 bases fitting TRBD1. Germline CDR1 SGHTS, CDR2 YDEGEE. The CDR3 sequence is 15 residues long. V was pared by 4 bases and J by 3 bases, with 6 bases of the junction left unmatched. CDR3 loop: CASSHGQGDYYGYTF. The CDR3 bases are TGTGCCAGCAGCCATGGACAGGGGGACTACTATGGCTACACCTTC.

Note on this clone: The junction and the germline gene differ at one end; a read error may be behind it. V is TRBV7-7 and J is TRBJ2-2, with 7 bases matching TRBD2. Looked up from germline, CDR1 is SSHAT and CDR2 is FNYEAQ (reference sequence). CDR3 length: 16 residues. CDR3 protein: CASSPAWGGRTGELFF. CDR3 coding DNA: TGTGCTAGCAGCCCCGCCTGGGGGGGTAGGACCGGGGAGCTGTTTTTT.

CDR3 amino acids: CASSDGGKHTDTQYF. Written as DNA, the CDR3 is TGTGCCAGCAGTGACGGCGGGAAACACACAGATACGCAGTATTTT. The chain couples TRBV6-4 to TRBJ2-3, with D possibly TRBD2 on 6 matching bases. Trimming removed 2 bases at V and 2 bases at J, with 11 bases between. Germline V gene sequence: CDR1 MRHNA, CDR2 SNTAGT. The length of the CDR3 is 15 residues.

As concerns this clone: Other DNA variants within this sample encode the same CDR3. The chain recombines TRBV2 with TRBJ1-1; TRBD1 matches at 9 bases. V shed 7 bases and J 2 bases; nucleotides not matched to a gene: 2. CDR1 SNHLY and CDR2 FYNNEI come from the germline V gene. This CDR3 contains 13 residues. The CDR3 loop is CASTGQGNTEAFF. The CDR3, as DNA: TGTGCCAGCACGGGACAGGGCAACACTGAAGCTTTCTTT.

J is TRBJ1-1 and V is TRBV5-4; D gene ambiguous. V was cut by 2 bases and J by 8 bases, with 7 bases left in between. The CDR3 is 11 residues long. Germline V gives CDR1 SGHNT, CDR2 YYREEE (reference sequence). The CDR3 DNA follows: TGTGCCAGCAGCTTTCTACGGGAAGCTTTCTTT. This sequence encodes CASSFLREAFF.

The chain couples TRBV7-2 to TRBJ2-7; 7 bases fit TRBD1. With 5 bases clipped from V and 4 bases from J, the junction kept 8 bases outside the gene matches. The germline V gene encodes CDR1 SGHTA and CDR2 FQGNSA. The length of the CDR3 is 14 residues. This chain's CDR3 is CASSARQGPYEQYF. CDR3 bases: TGTGCCAGCAGCGCGCGACAGGGTCCGTACGAGCAGTACTTC.

The chain uses TRBV7-2 and TRBJ2-7, with 11 positions matching TRBD2. Unmatched junction bases numbered 12, after V lost 2 bases and J lost 3 bases. Germline CDR1 and CDR2: SGHTA and FQGNSA. The CDR3 has 18 residues. CDR3 in amino acids: CASSLRVSGRAEGYEQYF. DNA of the CDR3: TGTGCCAGCAGCTTAAGGGTTAGCGGGAGGGCCGAAGGCTACGAGCAGTACTTC.

V and J are TRBV29-1 and TRBJ2-2; no reliable D call. Germline values: CDR1 SQVTM, CDR2 ANQGSEA. The CDR3 runs 13 residues. Trimming shortened V by 2 bases and J by 6 bases, and 10 bases separated the two germline ends. Here the CDR3 DNA reads TGCAGCGTTGAACAGATGGGGTCCGGGGAGCTGTTTTTT. Its protein is CSVEQMGSGELFF.

V gene TRBV19 combines with J gene TRBJ1-1; D gene uncertain. This CDR3 is built from 13 residues. V was pared by 5 bases and J by 1 base, with 8 bases between. Per the germline V gene, CDR1 is LNHDA and CDR2 is SQIVND (reference sequence). Written as DNA, the CDR3 is TGTGCCAGTAGTGAAGGGCCGAACACTGAAGCTTTCTTT. Protein sequence: CASSEGPNTEAFF.

The CDR3 DNA reads TGTGCCAGCAGTGTAATCCACCAGGGGGCAGGTAACACTGAAGCTTTCTTT. It codes for CASSVIHQGAGNTEAFF. V usage is TRBV2 and J usage is TRBJ1-1; 8 bases line up with TRBD1. Per germline, CDR1 SNHLY and CDR2 FYNNEI. This CDR3 is 17 amino acids long. Germline trimming cut 4 bases from V and 2 bases from J; bases unmatched to any gene: 12. The full variable domain, completed using reference TRBV2 and TRBJ1-1, is EPEVTQTPSHQVTQMGQEVILRCVPISNHLYFYWYRQILGQKVEFLVSFYNNEISEKSEIFDDQFSVERPDGSNFTLKIRSTKLEDSAMYFCASSVIHQGAGNTEAFFGQGTRLTVV.

The J gene is TRBJ2-1, the V gene TRBV7-3, with no clear D. The germline V gene encodes CDR1 SGHTA and CDR2 FQGTGA. Trimming removed 3 bases from V and 8 bases from J, with 11 bases in between. CDR3 size: 13 residues. The CDR3 sequence is CASSLGVVDEQFF. CDR3 in DNA: TGTGCCAGCAGCTTGGGCGTGGTTGATGAGCAGTTCTTC.

This clone turned up a few times. This rearrangement joins TRBV20-1 to TRBJ2-7; D unclear. V lost 3 bases and J 2 bases, leaving 8 bases between the germline ends. Germline assignment: CDR1 DFQATT and CDR2 SNEGSKA (reference sequence). The CDR3 is made up of 12 amino acids. Written as DNA, the CDR3 is TGCAGTGCTAGTGACGGTGCCTACGAGCAGTACTTC. Its protein is CSASDGAYEQYF.

This chain joins TRBV12-5 and TRBJ2-7; perhaps TRBD2 as D (5 bases). Germline CDR1 and CDR2: LGHNT and FRNRAP. This CDR3 comprises 11 residues. The V end was cut by 6 bases, the J end by 7 bases, with 10 bases between. This CDR3 is CASGATGEQYF. CDR3 nucleotides: TGTGCTAGTGGCGCGACGGGGGAGCAGTACTTC.

The V call is TRBV7-2, the J call TRBJ1-2; 11 nucleotides line up with TRBD1. The CDR3 is 16 amino acids. With V trimmed by 4 bases and J by 4 bases, 8 bases remained unmatched. Per the germline V gene, CDR1 is SGHTA and CDR2 is FQGNSA. This CDR3 reads CASSSIRDRGAYGYTF. CDR3 nucleotides: TGTGCCAGCAGCTCGATCCGGGACAGGGGGGCCTATGGCTACACCTTC.

The CDR3 region has the DNA TGTGCCAGCAACATAGGGCTGCTTAAAGAAGCTTTCTTT. Translating it yields CASNIGLLKEAFF. The chain joins TRBV2 to TRBJ1-1; D is uncertain. Germline V lookup: CDR1 SNHLY, CDR2 FYNNEI. Trimming took 7 bases from V and 8 from J, leaving 17 bases between them. This CDR3 has 13 residues.

V gene TRBV20-1 combines with J gene TRBJ2-1, with unresolved D. Per the germline V gene, CDR1 is DFQATT and CDR2 is SNEGSKA (reference sequence). The CDR3 is made up of 10 amino acids. The ends were cut back, 5 bases at V and 6 bases at J, with 5 bases in the middle. For the CDR3, the DNA is TGCAGTGCTGGGGTCAATGAGCAGTTCTTC. Translated: CSAGVNEQFF.

V is TRBV10-3 and J is TRBJ1-1, with 7 bases fitting TRBD1. Germline CDR1 is ENHRY and CDR2 is SYGVKD. This CDR3 is 12 amino acids long. Losses at the gene ends were 10 bases for V and 5 bases for J; bases not matched to a gene: 7. The CDR3 spells CATSTGRTEAFF. The CDR3 DNA is TGTGCCACCTCGACAGGGCGGACTGAAGCTTTCTTT.

CDR3 nucleotide sequence: TGCGCCAGCAGGAGGGATGACAGGGCCCAGCGCTCCTACAATGAGCAGTTCTTC. Amino acids: CASRRDDRAQRSYNEQFF. The chain uses TRBV10-1 and TRBJ2-1, with 7 nucleotides matching TRBD1. The CDR3 is 18 amino acids. Germline lookup yields CDR1 WNHNN and CDR2 SYGVQD (reference sequence). The ends lost 6 bases at V and 0 bases at J; junction bases unmatched: 14.

This chain connects TRBV9 to TRBJ2-7; 11 bases match TRBD2. Germline lookup yields CDR1 SGDLS and CDR2 YYNGEE. V was clipped by 4 bases and J by 2 bases; unmatched bases: 5. The CDR3 has 15 residues. This CDR3 reads CASSPGTSGTYEQYF. CDR3 DNA: TGTGCCAGCAGCCCGGGGACTAGCGGAACCTACGAGCAGTACTTC.

This clone was detected once. CDR3 loop: CASSHRTTNEKLFF. CDR3 DNA: TGTGCCAGCAGCCACCGGACAACTAATGAAAAACTGTTTTTT. The chain has TRBV3-1 (or the pseudogene TRBV3-2) and TRBJ1-4; unclear D gene. This CDR3 comprises 14 residues. Per the germline V gene, CDR1 is LGHDT and CDR2 is YNNKEL (reference sequence). V was trimmed by 3 bases and J by 0 bases, leaving 5 bases between them.

Here the CDR3 DNA reads TGTGCCTGGAGTGGGGGGCAAGAGACCCAGTACTTC. As protein: CAWSGGQETQYF. The chain carries TRBV30 and TRBJ2-5, with D perhaps being TRBD1 or TRBD2 (5 bases each). The CDR3 is 12 amino acids. Germline V gives CDR1 GTSNPN, CDR2 SVGIG (reference sequence). The V end lost 1 base, the J end lost 2 bases, and 5 bases lay between the germline ends.

The chain recombines TRBV19 with TRBJ1-2, with D possibly TRBD1 on 6 matching bases. Trimming cost V 5 bases and J 2 bases, with 21 bases left between them. The CDR3 has 17 amino acids. In germline, CDR1 is LNHDA, CDR2 SQIVND (reference sequence). The CDR3 region is CASSRSVYRDWNYGYTF. DNA of the CDR3: TGTGCCAGTAGTCGGTCGGTTTACAGGGATTGGAACTATGGCTACACCTTC.

A few counts support this clone. The CDR3 reads CASSLGSPGTFF. CDR3 DNA: TGTGCCAGCAGCTTGGGGAGTCCGGGAACTTTCTTT. This rearrangement joins TRBV7-9 to TRBJ1-1; no definite D call. Germline V lookup: CDR1 SEHNR, CDR2 FQNEAQ (reference sequence). Trimming shortened V by 3 bases and J by 12 bases, and 14 bases separated the two germline ends. CDR3 length: 12 amino acids.

This clone was seen once. The V call is TRBV6-5, the J call TRBJ1-1; D is uncertain. Per germline, CDR1 MNHEY and CDR2 SVGAGI. The CDR3 sequence is 14 residues long. V was trimmed by 0 bases and J by 1 base, leaving 6 bases between them. This chain's CDR3 is CASSYSSQNTEAFF. In DNA form, the CDR3 reads TGTGCCAGCAGTTACTCGAGTCAGAACACTGAAGCTTTCTTT.

The rearrangement joins TRBV28 to TRBJ1-1; TRBD1 matches 10 bases. The CDR3 has 14 amino acids. With 8 bases clipped from V and 1 base from J, the junction kept 4 bases outside the gene matches. Per the germline V gene, CDR1 is MDHEN and CDR2 is SYDVKM. The CDR3 here is CASGGQGPNTEAFF. For the CDR3, the DNA is TGTGCCAGCGGGGGACAGGGGCCGAACACTGAAGCTTTCTTT. The full variable domain, in which reference TRBV28 and TRBJ1-1 provide the parts outside the CDR3, is DVKVTQSSRYLVKRTGEKVFLECVQDMDHENMFWYRQDPGLGLRLIYFSYDVKMKEKGDIPEGYSVSREKKERFSLILESASTNQTSMYLCASGGQGPNTEAFFGQGTRLTVV.

This chain links TRBV28 with TRBJ1-2; 11 nucleotides align to TRBD1. With V trimmed by 5 bases and J by 7 bases, 9 bases remained unmatched. Per germline, CDR1 MDHEN and CDR2 SYDVKM. The CDR3 is 15 amino acids. CDR3 residues: CASSTRTGGLGGYTF. The DNA of the CDR3 is TGTGCCAGCAGTACGCGGACAGGGGGCTTGGGTGGCTACACCTTC.